Reported below is one T cell receptor beta chain. Its antigen remains unknown. Libraries were prepared by immunoSEQ multiplex PCR; TCRdb keeps only in-frame clonotypes and omits some of them. The top ten hold about 0.37% of the sample, which has 2 million to 2.5 million clones, just over 90% seen once. The authors divided CD4+ cells into CD45RA+ naive and CD45RA-negative memory subsets. This sample was included in a study of shared clonotypes between healthy human individuals. Germline trimming cut 5 bases from V and 9 bases from J; bases unmatched to any gene: 8. Germline V lookup: CDR1 SEHNR, CDR2 FQNEAQ (reference sequence). This CDR3 comprises 16 residues. Study conclusions and caveats: All-four-donor shared clonotypes had higher generation probabilities than non-shared clonotypes did.

Sequenced input: naive CD4+ T cells from PBMCs. Stated subset: CD45RA+ positively selected. The sequence derives from a man between 18 and 35 years old in good health. Some clones in this sample may be carry-over from other donors' samples. V gene TRBV7-9 combines with J gene TRBJ2-1, with 15 bases lining up with TRBD2. CDR3 bases: TGTGCCAGCAGCAAAGGACTAGCGGGAGGGCCGGGTGAGCAGTTCTTC. Translating gives CASSKGLAGGPGEQFF.